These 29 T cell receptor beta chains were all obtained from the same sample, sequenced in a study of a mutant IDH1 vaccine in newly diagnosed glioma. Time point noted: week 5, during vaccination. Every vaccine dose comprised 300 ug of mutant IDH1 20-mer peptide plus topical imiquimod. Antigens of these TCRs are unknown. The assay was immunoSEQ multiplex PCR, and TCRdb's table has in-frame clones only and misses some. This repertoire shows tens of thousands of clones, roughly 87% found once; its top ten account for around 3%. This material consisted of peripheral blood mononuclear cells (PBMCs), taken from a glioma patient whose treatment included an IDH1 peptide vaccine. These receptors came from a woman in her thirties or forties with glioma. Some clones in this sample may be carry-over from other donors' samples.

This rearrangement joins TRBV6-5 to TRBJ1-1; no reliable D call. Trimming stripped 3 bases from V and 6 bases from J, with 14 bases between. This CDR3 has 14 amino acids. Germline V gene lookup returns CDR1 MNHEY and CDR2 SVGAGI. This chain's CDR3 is CASSYGLRTAEAFF. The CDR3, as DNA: TGTGCCAGCAGTTATGGTTTGCGAACTGCTGAAGCTTTCTTT.

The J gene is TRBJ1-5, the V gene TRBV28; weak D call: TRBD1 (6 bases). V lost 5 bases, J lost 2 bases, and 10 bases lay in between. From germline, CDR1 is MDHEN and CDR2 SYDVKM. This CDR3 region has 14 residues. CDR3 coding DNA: TGTGCCAGCAGTGCCCCAGGGGGCAATCAGCCCCAGCATTTT. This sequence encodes CASSAPGGNQPQHF.

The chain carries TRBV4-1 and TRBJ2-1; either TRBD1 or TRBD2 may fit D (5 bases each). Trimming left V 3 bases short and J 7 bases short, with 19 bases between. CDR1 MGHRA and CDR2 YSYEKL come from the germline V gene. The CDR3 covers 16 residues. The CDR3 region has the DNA TGCGCCAGCAGCCACGACGGAGGTGGGGCACAAAATGAGCAGTTCTTC. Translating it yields CASSHDGGGAQNEQFF.

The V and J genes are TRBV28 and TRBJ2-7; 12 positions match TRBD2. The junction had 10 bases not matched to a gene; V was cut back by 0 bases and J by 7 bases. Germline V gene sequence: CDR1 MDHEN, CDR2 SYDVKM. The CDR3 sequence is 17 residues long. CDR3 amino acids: CASSLWTLAGGPGEQYF. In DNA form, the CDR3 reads TGTGCCAGCAGTTTATGGACGCTAGCGGGAGGGCCGGGGGAGCAGTACTTC.

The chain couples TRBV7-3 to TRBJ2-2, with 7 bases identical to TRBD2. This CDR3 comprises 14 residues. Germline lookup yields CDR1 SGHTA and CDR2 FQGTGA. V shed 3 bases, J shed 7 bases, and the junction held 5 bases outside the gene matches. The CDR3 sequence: CASSFSGANGELFF. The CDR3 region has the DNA TGTGCCAGCAGCTTCAGCGGGGCAAACGGGGAGCTGTTTTTT.

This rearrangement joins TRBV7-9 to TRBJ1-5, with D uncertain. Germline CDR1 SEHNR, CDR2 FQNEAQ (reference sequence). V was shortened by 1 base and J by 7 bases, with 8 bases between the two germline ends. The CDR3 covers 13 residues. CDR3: CASSLGAGQPQHF. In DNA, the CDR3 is TGTGCCAGCAGCTTAGGGGCGGGACAGCCCCAGCATTTT. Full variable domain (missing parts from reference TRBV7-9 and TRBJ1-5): DTGVSQNPRHKITKRGQNVTFRCDPISEHNRLYWYRQTLGQGPEFLTYFQNEAQLEKSRLLSDRFSAERPKGSFSTLEIQRTEQGDSAMYLCASSLGAGQPQHFGDGTRLSIL.

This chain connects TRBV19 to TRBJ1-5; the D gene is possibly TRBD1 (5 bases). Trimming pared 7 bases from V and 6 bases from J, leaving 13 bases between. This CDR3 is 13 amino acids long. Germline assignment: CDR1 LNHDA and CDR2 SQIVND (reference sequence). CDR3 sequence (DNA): TGTGCCAGTACATGGGGGAGCGGTCAGCCCCAGCATTTT. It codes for CASTWGSGQPQHF.

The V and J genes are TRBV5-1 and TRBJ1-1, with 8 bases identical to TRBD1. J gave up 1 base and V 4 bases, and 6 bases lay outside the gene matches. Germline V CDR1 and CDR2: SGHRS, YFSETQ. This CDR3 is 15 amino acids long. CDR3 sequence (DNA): TGCGCCAGCAGCCTGCGGACAGGGAGGAACACTGAAGCTTTCTTT. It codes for CASSLRTGRNTEAFF.

CDR3 bases: TGTGCCAGCAGCGTAGGGACGCGGGGGGGCAGGGACGAGCAGTACTTC. Translated, it gives CASSVGTRGGRDEQYF. The gene calls are TRBV9 and TRBJ2-7, with 9 bases aligning to TRBD2. Germline CDR1 is SGDLS and CDR2 is YYNGEE. CDR3 length equals 16 residues. The V and J ends lost 0 bases and 5 bases, in that order; junction bases with no gene match: 9.

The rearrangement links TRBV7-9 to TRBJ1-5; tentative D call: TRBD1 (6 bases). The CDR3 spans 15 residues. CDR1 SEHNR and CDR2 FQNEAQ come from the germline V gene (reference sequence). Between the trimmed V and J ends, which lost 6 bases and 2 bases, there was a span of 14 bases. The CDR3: CASRPGQPGNQPQHF. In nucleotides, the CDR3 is TGTGCCAGCAGACCGGGACAACCGGGCAATCAGCCCCAGCATTTT.

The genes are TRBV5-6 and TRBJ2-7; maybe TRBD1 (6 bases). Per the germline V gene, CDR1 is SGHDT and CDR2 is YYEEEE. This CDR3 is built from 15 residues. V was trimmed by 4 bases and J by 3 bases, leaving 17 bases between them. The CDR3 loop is CASSLTGRVLYEQYF. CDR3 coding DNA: TGTGCCAGCAGCCTAACAGGGAGAGTGCTCTACGAGCAGTACTTC.

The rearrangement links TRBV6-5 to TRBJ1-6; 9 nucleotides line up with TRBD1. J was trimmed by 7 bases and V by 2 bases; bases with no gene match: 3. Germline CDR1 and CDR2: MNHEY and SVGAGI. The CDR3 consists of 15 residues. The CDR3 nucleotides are TGTGCCAGCAGTTACGGTGGACAGGGGAATTCACCCCTCCACTTT. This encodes CASSYGGQGNSPLHF.

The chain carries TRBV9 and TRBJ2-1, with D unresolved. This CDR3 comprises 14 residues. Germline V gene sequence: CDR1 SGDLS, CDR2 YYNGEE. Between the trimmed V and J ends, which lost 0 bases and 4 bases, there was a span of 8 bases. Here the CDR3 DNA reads TGTGCCAGCAGCGTAGCTGTGGGTTACAATGAGCAGTTCTTC. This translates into CASSVAVGYNEQFF.

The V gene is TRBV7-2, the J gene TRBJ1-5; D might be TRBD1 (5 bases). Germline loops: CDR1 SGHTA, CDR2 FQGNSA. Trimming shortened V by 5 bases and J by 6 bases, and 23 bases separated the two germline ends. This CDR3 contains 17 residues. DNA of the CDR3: TGTGCCAGCAGCCAATCGACGGAACCCTGGGGCGGTCAGCCCCAGCATTTT. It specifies CASSQSTEPWGGQPQHF.

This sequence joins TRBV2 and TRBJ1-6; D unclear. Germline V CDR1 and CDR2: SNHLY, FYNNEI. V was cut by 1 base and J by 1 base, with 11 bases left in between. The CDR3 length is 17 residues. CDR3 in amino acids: CASSEESRRSYNSPLHF. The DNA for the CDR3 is TGTGCCAGCAGTGAAGAATCAAGGCGTTCCTATAATTCACCCCTCCACTTT.

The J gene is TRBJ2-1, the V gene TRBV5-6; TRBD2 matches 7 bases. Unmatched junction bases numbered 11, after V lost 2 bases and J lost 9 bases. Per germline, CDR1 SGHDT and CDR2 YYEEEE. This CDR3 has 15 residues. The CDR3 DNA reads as TGTGCCAGCAGCTTCGTTGGGCGGGAGCGGGGTGAGCAGTTCTTC. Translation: CASSFVGRERGEQFF. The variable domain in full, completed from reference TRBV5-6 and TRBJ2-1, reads DAGVTQSPTHLIKTRGQQVTLRCSPKSGHDTVSWYQQALGQGPQFIFQYYEEEERQRGNFPDRFSGHQFPNYSSELNVNALLLGDSALYLCASSFVGRERGEQFFGPGTRLTVL.

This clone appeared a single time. The CDR3 reads CASSPTGVYGYTF. Here the CDR3 DNA reads TGCGCCAGCAGTCCAACAGGGGTCTATGGCTACACCTTC. The rearrangement links TRBV5-1 to TRBJ1-2; 7 bases agree with TRBD1. This CDR3 comprises 13 residues. Germline lookup yields CDR1 SGHRS and CDR2 YFSETQ. Trimming cost V 5 bases and J 4 bases; bases outside gene matches: 5.

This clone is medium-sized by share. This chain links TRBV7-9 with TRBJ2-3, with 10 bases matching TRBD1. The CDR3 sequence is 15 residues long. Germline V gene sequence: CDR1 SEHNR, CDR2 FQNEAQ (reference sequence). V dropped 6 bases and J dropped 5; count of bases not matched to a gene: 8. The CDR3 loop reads CASSIRQGAEDTQYF. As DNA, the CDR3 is TGTGCCAGCAGTATACGACAGGGGGCTGAAGATACGCAGTATTTT. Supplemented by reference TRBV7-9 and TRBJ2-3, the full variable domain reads DTGVSQNPRHKITKRGQNVTFRCDPISEHNRLYWYRQTLGQGPEFLTYFQNEAQLEKSRLLSDRFSAERPKGSFSTLEIQRTEQGDSAMYLCASSIRQGAEDTQYFGPGTRLTVL.

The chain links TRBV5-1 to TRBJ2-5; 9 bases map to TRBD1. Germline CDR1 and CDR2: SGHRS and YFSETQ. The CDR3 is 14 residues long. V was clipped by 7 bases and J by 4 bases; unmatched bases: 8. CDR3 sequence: CASFVGQGGETQYF. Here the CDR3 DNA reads TGCGCCAGCTTTGTGGGACAGGGAGGAGAGACCCAGTACTTC.

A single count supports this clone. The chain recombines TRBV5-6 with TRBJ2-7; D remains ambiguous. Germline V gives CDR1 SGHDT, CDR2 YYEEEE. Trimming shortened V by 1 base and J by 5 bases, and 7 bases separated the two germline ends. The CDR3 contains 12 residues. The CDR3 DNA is TGTGCCAGCAGCTTGATAGGGAACGAGCAGTACTTC. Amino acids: CASSLIGNEQYF.

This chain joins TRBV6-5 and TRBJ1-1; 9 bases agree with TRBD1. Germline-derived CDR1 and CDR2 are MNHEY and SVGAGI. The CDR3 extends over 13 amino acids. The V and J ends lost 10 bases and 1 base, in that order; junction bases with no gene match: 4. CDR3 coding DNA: TGTGCCACTTACAGGGGGCGGAACACTGAAGCTTTCTTT. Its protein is CATYRGRNTEAFF.

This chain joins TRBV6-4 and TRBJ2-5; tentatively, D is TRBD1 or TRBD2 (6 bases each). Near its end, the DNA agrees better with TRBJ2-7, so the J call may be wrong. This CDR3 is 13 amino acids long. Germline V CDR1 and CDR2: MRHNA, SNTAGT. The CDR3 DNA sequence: TGTGCCAGCAGTGGAGGGGGGAGCTACGAGCAGTACTTC. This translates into CASSGGGSYEQYF.

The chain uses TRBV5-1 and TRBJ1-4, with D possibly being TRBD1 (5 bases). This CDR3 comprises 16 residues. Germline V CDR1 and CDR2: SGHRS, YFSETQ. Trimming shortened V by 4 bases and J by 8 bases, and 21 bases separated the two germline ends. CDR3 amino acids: CASSPRQIQEGEKLFF. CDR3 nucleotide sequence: TGCGCCAGCAGCCCCAGACAGATTCAGGAGGGCGAAAAACTGTTTTTT.

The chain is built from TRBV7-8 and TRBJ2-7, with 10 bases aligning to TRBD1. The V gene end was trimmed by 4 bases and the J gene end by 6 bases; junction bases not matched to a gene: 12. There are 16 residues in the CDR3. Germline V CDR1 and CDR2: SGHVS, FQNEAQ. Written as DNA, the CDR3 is TGTGCCAGCAGCTACTATGGACAGGGGGACCCTTCCGAGCAGTACTTC. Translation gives CASSYYGQGDPSEQYF.

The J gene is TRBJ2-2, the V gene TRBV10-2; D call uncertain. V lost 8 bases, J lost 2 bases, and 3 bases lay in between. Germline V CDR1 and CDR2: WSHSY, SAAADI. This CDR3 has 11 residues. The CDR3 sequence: CASFNTGELFF. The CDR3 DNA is TGCGCCAGCTTTAACACCGGGGAGCTGTTTTTT.

The CDR3 DNA is TGTGCCAGCAGTATGACTACAGGGAACACTGAAGCTTTCTTT. As protein: CASSMTTGNTEAFF. The V and J genes are TRBV7-2 and TRBJ1-1; D is possibly TRBD1 (5 bases). The germline CDR1 and CDR2 sequences are SGHTA and FQGNSA. This CDR3 contains 14 residues. The V and J ends lost 6 bases and 1 base respectively, with 12 bases between them.

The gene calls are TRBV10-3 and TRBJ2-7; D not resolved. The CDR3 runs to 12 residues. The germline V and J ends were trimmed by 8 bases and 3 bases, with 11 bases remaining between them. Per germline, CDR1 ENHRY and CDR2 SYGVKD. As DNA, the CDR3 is TGTGCCATCGGAGCCGGAGACTACGAGCAGTACTTC. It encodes CAIGAGDYEQYF.

CDR3 bases: TGTGCCAGCAGCTTGGAAGGGGTCTCTGGAAACACCATATATTTT. As protein: CASSLEGVSGNTIYF. This chain connects TRBV5-6 to TRBJ1-3; tentative D call: TRBD1 (5 bases). Looked up from germline, CDR1 is SGHDT and CDR2 is YYEEEE. The CDR3 has 15 amino acids. V lost 0 bases and J lost 0, with 7 bases in between.

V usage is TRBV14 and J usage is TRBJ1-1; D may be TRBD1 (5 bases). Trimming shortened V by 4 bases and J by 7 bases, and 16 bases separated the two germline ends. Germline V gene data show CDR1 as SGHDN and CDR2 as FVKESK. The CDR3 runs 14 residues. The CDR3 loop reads CASSLAGISSEAFF. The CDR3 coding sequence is TGTGCCAGCAGCCTTGCAGGGATCTCCAGTGAAGCTTTCTTT. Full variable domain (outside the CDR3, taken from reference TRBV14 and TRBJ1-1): EAGVTQFPSHSVIEKGQTVTLRCDPISGHDNLYWYRRVMGKEIKFLLHFVKESKQDESGMPNNRFLAERTGGTYSTLKVQPAELEDSGVYFCASSLAGISSEAFFGQGTRLTVV.